The 10 T cell receptor beta chains reported below all come from one sample, sequenced in a study of OX40 agonist ivuxolimab in advanced cancers. The method was the immunoSEQ multiplex PCR assay. TCRdb holds this immuneACCESS table with in-frame rearrangements only. Some clones are missing; in checked studies, unresolved V genes explain under half, and the rest has no known cause. The sample has around 54,000 clones on record, 90% to 95% of them singletons. The ten top clones hold more than 10% of the sample. The material was CD4+ or CD8+ T cells sorted from blood, obtained in a trial of the OX40 agonist ivuxolimab. Receptors originate from an adult with an advanced solid tumor such as melanoma, head and neck, liver or kidney cancer.

The chain carries TRBV5-1 and TRBJ2-2; 7 bases are a match to TRBD2. The CDR3 runs 17 residues. The V segment lost 2 bases and the J segment 1 base; nucleotides outside the gene matches: 8. CDR1 and CDR2 (germline): SGHRS, YFSETQ. As DNA, the CDR3 is TGCGCCAGCAGCTTCCCGACCCTAGCGGAGAACACCGGGGAGCTGTTTTTT. Its protein product is CASSFPTLAENTGELFF.

The chain combines TRBV14 with TRBJ1-1; 11 bases agree with TRBD1. Trimming removed 5 bases from V and 6 bases from J; junction bases left unmatched: 5. The germline V gene has CDR1 SGHDN and CDR2 FVKESK. This CDR3 spans 14 amino acids. CDR3 coding DNA: TGTGCCAGCAGCTTCCGGACAGGGGGCCCTGAAGCTTTCTTT. It encodes CASSFRTGGPEAFF.

The genes are TRBV6-5 and TRBJ2-1; D may be TRBD2 (6 bases). The CDR3 totals 15 residues. Between the trimmed V and J ends, which lost 6 bases and 10 bases, there was a span of 22 bases. The germline V gene has CDR1 MNHEY and CDR2 SVGAGI. The CDR3 nucleotides are TGTGCCAGCAGCCTACCTTCTAGCGCTACGGGGGAGCAGTTCTTC. Amino acids: CASSLPSSATGEQFF.

This chain connects TRBV10-2 to TRBJ2-7; 8 bases are a match to TRBD1. V trimming: 4 bases; J trimming: 3 bases; junction bases outside the gene matches: 5. CDR1 is WSHSY, CDR2 SAAADI, per germline. This CDR3 has 14 amino acids. The CDR3 DNA is TGCGCCAGCAGTGCCGGACAGGGCCGCTACGAGCAGTACTTC. This encodes CASSAGQGRYEQYF.

The V gene is TRBV12-5, the J gene TRBJ2-7; D possibly corresponds to TRBD1 (5 bases). V lost 2 bases to trimming and J lost 3 bases, with 11 bases between them. Germline CDR1 reads LGHNT; CDR2 reads FRNRAP. The length of the CDR3 is 14 residues. The CDR3 DNA reads as TGTGCTAGTGGTTTGATTTCAGGGATCTACGAGCAGTACTTC. Protein product: CASGLISGIYEQYF.

V is TRBV7-9 and J is TRBJ2-5; a weak D match, TRBD2 (5 bases). The CDR3 loop spans 14 amino acids. Between the trimmed V and J ends, which lost 5 bases and 1 base, there was a span of 11 bases. Germline CDR1 reads SEHNR; CDR2 reads FQNEAQ (reference sequence). CDR3 residues: CASSETIVQETQYF. The DNA for the CDR3 is TGTGCCAGCAGCGAGACTATCGTCCAAGAGACCCAGTACTTC.

This chain uses TRBV11-2 with TRBJ2-1; 10 bases match TRBD2. The CDR3 is 15 amino acids. Germline lookup yields CDR1 SGHAT and CDR2 FQNNGV. The ends lost 3 bases at V and 5 bases at J; junction bases unmatched: 4. In DNA form, the CDR3 reads TGTGCCAGCAGCTTTTTAGCGGGAGGTGACAATGAGCAGTTCTTC. Amino acid sequence: CASSFLAGGDNEQFF. Filled out from reference TRBV11-2 and TRBJ2-1, the complete variable domain reads EAGVAQSPRYKIIEKRQSVAFWCNPISGHATLYWYQQILGQGPKLLIQFQNNGVVDDSQLPKDRFSAERLKGVDSTLKIQPAKLEDSAVYLCASSFLAGGDNEQFFGPGTRLTVL.

The chain couples TRBV4-1 to TRBJ2-5; perhaps TRBD2 as D (5 bases). Germline V gives CDR1 MGHRA, CDR2 YSYEKL. The ends were cut back, 1 base at V and 1 base at J, with 16 bases in the middle. The CDR3 is 17 amino acids. This chain's CDR3 is CASSQAPAVATQETQYF. The DNA for the CDR3 is TGCGCCAGCAGCCAAGCCCCTGCAGTAGCGACCCAAGAGACCCAGTACTTC.

This chain links TRBV7-3 with TRBJ2-5; 7 bases align to TRBD1. The germline V gene has CDR1 SGHTA and CDR2 FQGTGA. Trimming cost V 5 bases and J 7 bases; bases outside gene matches: 13. The CDR3 is made up of 15 amino acids. The CDR3, as DNA: TGTGCCAGCAGCCCCGTCCCGGGACAGACTCGGACCCAGTACTTC. Encoded protein: CASSPVPGQTRTQYF.

The chain combines TRBV2 with TRBJ2-1, with TRBD2 matching 11 bases. Trimming took 8 bases from V and 3 from J; bases not matched to a gene: 3. CDR3 size: 14 residues. Germline V gene sequence: CDR1 SNHLY, CDR2 FYNNEI. The CDR3 sequence: CASLTSGVYNEQFF. As DNA, the CDR3 is TGTGCCAGCCTGACTAGCGGGGTCTACAATGAGCAGTTCTTC.